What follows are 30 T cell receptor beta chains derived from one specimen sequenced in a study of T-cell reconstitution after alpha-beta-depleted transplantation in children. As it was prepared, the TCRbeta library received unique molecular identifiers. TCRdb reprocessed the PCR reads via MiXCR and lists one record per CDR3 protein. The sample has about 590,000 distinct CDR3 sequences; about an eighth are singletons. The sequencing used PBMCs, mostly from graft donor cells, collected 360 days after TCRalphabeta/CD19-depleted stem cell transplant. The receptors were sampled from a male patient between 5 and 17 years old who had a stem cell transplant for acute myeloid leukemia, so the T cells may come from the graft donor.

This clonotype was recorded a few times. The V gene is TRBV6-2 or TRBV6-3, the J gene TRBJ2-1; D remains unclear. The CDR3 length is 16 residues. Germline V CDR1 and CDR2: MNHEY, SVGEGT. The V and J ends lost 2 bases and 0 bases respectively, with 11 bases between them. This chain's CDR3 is CASSYRPSLSYNEQFF. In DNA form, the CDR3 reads TGTGCCAGCAGTTACCGCCCTAGTCTCTCCTACAATGAGCAGTTCTTC.

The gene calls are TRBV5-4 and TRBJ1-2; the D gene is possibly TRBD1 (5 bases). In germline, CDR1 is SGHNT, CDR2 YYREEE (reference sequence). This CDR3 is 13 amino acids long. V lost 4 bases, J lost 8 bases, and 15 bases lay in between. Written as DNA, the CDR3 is TGTGCCAGCAGCACCGGGTGGGGCGGAGGCTACACCTTC. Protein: CASSTGWGGGYTF.

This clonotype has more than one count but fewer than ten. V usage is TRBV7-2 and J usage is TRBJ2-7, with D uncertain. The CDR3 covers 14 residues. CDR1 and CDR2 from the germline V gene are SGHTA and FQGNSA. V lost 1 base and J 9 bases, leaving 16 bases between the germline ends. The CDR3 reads CASSLEGSRRLQYF. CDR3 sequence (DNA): TGTGCCAGCAGCTTAGAAGGGTCTAGACGGTTGCAGTACTTC. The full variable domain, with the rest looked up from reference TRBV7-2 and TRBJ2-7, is GAGVSQSPSNKVTEKGKDVELRCDPISGHTALYWYRQSLGQGLEFLIYFQGNSAPDKSGLPSDRFSAERTGGSVSTLTIQRTQQEDSAVYLCASSLEGSRRLQYFGPGTRLTVT.

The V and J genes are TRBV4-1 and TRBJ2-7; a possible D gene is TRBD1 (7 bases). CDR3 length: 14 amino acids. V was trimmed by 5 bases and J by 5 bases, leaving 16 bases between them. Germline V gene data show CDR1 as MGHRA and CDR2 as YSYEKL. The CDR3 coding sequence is TGCGCCAGCAGCTCAGGGGGGAGCAGGAACGAGCAGTACTTC. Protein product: CASSSGGSRNEQYF.

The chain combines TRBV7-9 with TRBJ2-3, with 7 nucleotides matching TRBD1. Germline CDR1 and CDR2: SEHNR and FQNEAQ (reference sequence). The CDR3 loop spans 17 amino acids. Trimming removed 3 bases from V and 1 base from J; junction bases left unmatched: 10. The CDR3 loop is CASSLSLQGMGTDTQYF. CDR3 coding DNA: TGTGCCAGCAGCTTGTCCCTACAGGGGATGGGCACAGATACGCAGTATTTT.

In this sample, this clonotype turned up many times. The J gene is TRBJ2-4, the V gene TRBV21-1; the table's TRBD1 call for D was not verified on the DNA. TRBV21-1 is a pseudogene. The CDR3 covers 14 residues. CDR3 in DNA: TGTGCCAGCAGGGACAGGTCAACCAAAAACATTCAGTACTTC. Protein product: CASRDRSTKNIQYF.

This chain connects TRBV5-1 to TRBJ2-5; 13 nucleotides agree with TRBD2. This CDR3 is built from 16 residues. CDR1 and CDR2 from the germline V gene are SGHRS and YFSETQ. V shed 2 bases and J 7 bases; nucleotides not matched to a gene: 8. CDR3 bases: TGCGCCAGCAGCTTTACTAGCGGGAGGGCCTTATCGACCCAGTACTTC. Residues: CASSFTSGRALSTQYF.

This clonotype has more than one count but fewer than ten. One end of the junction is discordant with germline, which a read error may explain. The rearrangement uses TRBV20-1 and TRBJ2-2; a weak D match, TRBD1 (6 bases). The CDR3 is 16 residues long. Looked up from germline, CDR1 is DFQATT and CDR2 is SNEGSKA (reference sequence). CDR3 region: CCARGPGTLNTGELFF. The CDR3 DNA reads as TGCTGTGCTAGAGGACCCGGGACACTTAACACCGGGGAGCTGTTTTTT.

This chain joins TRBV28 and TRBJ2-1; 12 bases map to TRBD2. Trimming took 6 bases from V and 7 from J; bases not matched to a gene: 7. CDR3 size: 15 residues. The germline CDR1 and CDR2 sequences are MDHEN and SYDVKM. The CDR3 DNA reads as TGTGCCAGCAGGGAAGGACTAGCGGGATCTAATGAGCAGTTCTTC. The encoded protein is CASREGLAGSNEQFF.

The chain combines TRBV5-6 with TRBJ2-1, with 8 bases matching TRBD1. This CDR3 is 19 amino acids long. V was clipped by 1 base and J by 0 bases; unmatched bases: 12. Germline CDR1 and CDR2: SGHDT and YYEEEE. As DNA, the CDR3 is TGTGCCAGCAGCTTGTTTGGCAGGGGGCGCATAACCTCCTACAATGAGCAGTTCTTC. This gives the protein CASSLFGRGRITSYNEQFF.

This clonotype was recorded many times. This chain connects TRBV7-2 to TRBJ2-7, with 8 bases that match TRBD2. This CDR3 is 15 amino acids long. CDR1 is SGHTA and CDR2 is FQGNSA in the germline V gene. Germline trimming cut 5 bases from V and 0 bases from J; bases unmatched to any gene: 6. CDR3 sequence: CASSKTSGGSYEQYF. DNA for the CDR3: TGTGCCAGCAGCAAAACTAGCGGAGGCTCCTACGAGCAGTACTTC.

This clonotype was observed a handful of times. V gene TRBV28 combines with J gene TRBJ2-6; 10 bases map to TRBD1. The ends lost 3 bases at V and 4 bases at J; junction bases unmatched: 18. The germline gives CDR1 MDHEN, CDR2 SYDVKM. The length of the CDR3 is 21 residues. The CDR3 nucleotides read TGTGCCAGCAGTTTCTTCGGCCGTGACAGGGGGCGCAATTCGGGGGCCAACGTCCTGACTTTC. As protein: CASSFFGRDRGRNSGANVLTF.

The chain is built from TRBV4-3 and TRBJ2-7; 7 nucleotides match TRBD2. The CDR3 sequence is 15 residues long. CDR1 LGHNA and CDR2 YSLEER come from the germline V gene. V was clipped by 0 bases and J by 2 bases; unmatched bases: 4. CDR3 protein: CASSQDGGTTYEQYF. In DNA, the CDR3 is TGCGCCAGCAGCCAAGATGGCGGGACTACCTACGAGCAGTACTTC.

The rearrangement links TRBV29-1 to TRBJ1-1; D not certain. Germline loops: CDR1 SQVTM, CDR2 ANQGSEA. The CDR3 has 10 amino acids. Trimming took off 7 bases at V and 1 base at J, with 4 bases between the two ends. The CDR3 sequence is CSGENTEAFF. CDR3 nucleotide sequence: TGCAGCGGGGAGAACACTGAAGCTTTCTTT.

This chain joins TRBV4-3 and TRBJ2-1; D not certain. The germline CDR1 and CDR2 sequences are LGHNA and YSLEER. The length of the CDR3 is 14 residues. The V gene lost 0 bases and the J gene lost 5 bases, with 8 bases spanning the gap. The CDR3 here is CASSQDDRDNEQFF. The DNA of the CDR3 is TGCGCCAGCAGCCAAGATGATAGGGACAATGAGCAGTTCTTC.

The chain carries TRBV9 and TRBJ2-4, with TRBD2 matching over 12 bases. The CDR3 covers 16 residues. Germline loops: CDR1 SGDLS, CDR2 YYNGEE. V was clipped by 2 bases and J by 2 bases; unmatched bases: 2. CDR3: CASSVGTSGPKNIQYF. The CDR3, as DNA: TGTGCCAGCAGCGTCGGGACTAGCGGGCCCAAAAACATTCAGTACTTC.

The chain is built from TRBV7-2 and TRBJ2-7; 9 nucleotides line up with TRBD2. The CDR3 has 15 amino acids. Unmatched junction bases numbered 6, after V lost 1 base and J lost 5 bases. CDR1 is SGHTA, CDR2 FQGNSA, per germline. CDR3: CASSLEVAGVDEQYF. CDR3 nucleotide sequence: TGTGCCAGCAGCTTAGAGGTAGCGGGAGTCGACGAGCAGTACTTC.

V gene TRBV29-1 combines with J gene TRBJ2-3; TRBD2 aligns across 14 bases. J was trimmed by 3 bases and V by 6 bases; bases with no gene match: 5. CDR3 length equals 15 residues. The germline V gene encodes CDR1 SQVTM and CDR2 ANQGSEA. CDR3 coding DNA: TGCAGCGTGGGACTAGCGGGAGCTAGGACAGATACGCAGTATTTT. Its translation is CSVGLAGARTDTQYF.

Here the CDR3 DNA reads TGCAGCGTTGTCATAAGGGGGCGGGAGACCCAGTACTTC. It translates to CSVVIRGRETQYF. This chain uses TRBV29-1 with TRBJ2-5, with 7 positions matching TRBD1. Germline loops: CDR1 SQVTM, CDR2 ANQGSEA. The CDR3 totals 13 residues. V lost 4 bases, J lost 5 bases, and 7 bases stayed unmatched. The complete variable domain, with remaining parts taken from reference TRBV29-1 and TRBJ2-5, reads SAVISQKPSRDICQRGTSLTIQCQVDSQVTMMFWYRQQPGQSLTLIATANQGSEATYESGFVIDKFPISRPNLTFSTLTVSNMSPEDSSIYLCSVVIRGRETQYFGPGTRLLVL.

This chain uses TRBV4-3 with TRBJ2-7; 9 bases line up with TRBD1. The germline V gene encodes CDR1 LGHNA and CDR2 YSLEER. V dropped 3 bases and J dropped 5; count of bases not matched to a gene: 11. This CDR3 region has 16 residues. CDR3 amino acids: CASSHGDRVTGDEQYF. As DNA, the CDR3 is TGCGCCAGCAGCCATGGGGACAGGGTAACCGGGGACGAGCAGTACTTC.

In DNA, the CDR3 is TGTGCCAGCAGCGGAAGGTTGGGGACAGTGGCCTACGAGCAGTACTTC. This translates into CASSGRLGTVAYEQYF. The V gene is TRBV21-1, the J gene TRBJ2-7; no DNA check was done on the table's D call, TRBD1. TRBV21-1 is deemed a pseudogene. The CDR3 has 16 amino acids.

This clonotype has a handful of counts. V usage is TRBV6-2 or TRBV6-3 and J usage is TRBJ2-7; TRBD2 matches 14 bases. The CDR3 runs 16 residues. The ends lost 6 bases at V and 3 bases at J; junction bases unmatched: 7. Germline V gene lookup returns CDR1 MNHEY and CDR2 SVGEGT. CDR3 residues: CASSAVGTSGSYEQYF. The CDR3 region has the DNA TGTGCCAGCAGCGCCGTTGGGACTAGCGGGAGCTACGAGCAGTACTTC.

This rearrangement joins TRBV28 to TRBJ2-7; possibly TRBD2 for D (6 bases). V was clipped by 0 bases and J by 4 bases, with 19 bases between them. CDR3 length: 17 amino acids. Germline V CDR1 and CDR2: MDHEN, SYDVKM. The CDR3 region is CASSLWRGSGRGYEQYF. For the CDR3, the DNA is TGTGCCAGCAGTTTATGGAGGGGCTCGGGCCGGGGGTACGAGCAGTACTTC. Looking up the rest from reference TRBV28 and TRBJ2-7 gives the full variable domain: DVKVTQSSRYLVKRTGEKVFLECVQDMDHENMFWYRQDPGLGLRLIYFSYDVKMKEKGDIPEGYSVSREKKERFSLILESASTNQTSMYLCASSLWRGSGRGYEQYFGPGTRLTVT.

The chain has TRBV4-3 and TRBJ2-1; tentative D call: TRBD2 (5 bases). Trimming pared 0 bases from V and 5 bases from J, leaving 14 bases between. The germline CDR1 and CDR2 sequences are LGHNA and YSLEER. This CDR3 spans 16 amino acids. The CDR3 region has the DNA TGCGCCAGCAGCCAAGAACTTGCGGACTCGAACAATGAGCAGTTCTTC. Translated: CASSQELADSNNEQFF.

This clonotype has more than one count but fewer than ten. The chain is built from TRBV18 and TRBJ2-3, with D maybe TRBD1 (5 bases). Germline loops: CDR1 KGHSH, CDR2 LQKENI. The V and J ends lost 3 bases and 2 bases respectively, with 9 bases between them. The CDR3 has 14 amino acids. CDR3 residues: CASSPQDNTDTQYF. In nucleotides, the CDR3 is TGTGCCAGCTCACCCCAGGACAACACAGATACGCAGTATTTT.

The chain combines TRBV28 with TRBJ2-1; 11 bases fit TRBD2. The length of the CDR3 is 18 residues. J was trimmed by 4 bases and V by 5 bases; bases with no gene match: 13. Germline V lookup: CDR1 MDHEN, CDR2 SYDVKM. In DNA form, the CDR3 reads TGTGCCAGCAGTCTTCTTTATACTAGCGGGAGTCGGTACAATGAGCAGTTCTTC. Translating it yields CASSLLYTSGSRYNEQFF.

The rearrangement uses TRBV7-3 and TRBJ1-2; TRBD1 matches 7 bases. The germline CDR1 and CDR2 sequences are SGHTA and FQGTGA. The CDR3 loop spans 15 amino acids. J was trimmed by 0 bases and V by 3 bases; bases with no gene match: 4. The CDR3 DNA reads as TGTGCCAGCAGCTTCTCCGGGACAGCTAACTATGGCTACACCTTC. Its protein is CASSFSGTANYGYTF. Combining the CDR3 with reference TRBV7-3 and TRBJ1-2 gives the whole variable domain GAGVSQTPSNKVTEKGKYVELRCDPISGHTALYWYRQSLGQGPEFLIYFQGTGAADDSGLPNDRFFAVRPEGSVSTLKIQRTERGDSAVYLCASSFSGTANYGYTFGSGTRLTVV.

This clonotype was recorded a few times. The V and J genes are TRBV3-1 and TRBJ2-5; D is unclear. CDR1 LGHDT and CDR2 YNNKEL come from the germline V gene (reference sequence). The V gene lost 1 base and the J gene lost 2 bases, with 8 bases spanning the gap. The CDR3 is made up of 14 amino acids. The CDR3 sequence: CASSQGHIQETQYF. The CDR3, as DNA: TGTGCCAGCAGCCAAGGGCATATTCAAGAGACCCAGTACTTC.

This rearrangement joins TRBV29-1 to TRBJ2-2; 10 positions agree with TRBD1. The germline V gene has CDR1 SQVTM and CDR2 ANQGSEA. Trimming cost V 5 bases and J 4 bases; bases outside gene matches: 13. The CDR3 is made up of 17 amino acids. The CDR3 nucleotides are TGCAGCGTTCAAAATGTTCCGGGACAGGGGCCCACCGGGGAGCTGTTTTTT. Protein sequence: CSVQNVPGQGPTGELFF.

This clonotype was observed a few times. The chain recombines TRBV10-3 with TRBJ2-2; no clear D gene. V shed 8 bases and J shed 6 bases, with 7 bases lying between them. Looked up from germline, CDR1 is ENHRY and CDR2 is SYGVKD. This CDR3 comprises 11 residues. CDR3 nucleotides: TGTGCCATCCTCCGGGCCGGGGAGCTGTTTTTT. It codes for CAILRAGELFF.